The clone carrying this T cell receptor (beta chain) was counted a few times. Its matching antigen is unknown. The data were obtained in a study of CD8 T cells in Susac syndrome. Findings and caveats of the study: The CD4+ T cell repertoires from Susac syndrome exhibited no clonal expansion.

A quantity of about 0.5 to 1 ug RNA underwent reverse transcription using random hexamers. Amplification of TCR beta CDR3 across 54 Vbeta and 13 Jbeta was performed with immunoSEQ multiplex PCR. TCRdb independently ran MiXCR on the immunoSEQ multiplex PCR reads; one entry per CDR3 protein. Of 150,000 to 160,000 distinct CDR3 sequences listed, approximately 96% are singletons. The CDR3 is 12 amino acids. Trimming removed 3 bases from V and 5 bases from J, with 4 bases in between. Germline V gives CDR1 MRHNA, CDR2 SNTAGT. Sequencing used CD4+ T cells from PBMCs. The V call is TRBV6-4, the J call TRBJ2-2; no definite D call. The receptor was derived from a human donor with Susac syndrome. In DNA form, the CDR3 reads TGTGCCAGCAGTGAGGGAACCGGGGAGCTGTTTTTT. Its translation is CASSEGTGELFF.